The 2 T cell receptor beta chains given below trace back to one sample, sequenced in a study of shared clonotypes between healthy human individuals. Libraries were prepared by immunoSEQ multiplex PCR; TCRdb keeps only in-frame clonotypes and omits some of them. The repertoire has 450,000 to 500,000 clones, 76% of them found once; the top ten carry 10% to 15%. The sequencing sample was made of PBMCs. The origin of the receptors is a woman between 40 and 55 years old in good health. Some clones in this sample may be carry-over from other donors' samples.

This clone was detected ten times or more. The V gene is TRBV7-2, the J gene TRBJ2-7; 9 positions agree with TRBD2. The CDR3 loop spans 15 amino acids. V shed 5 bases, J shed 0 bases, and the junction held 5 bases outside the gene matches. Germline values: CDR1 SGHTA, CDR2 FQGNSA. The CDR3 DNA sequence: TGTGCCAGCAGCACAAGCGGGGGGTCCTCCTACGAGCAGTACTTC. Translating gives CASSTSGGSSYEQYF. Full variable domain (missing parts from reference TRBV7-2 and TRBJ2-7): GAGVSQSPSNKVTEKGKDVELRCDPISGHTALYWYRQSLGQGLEFLIYFQGNSAPDKSGLPSDRFSAERTGGSVSTLTIQRTQQEDSAVYLCASSTSGGSSYEQYFGPGTRLTVT.

Of note for this clone: Germline is not matched at one junction end, which may reflect a read error. V usage is TRBV7-7 and J usage is TRBJ2-5, with 9 bases aligning to TRBD1. Germline CDR1 is SSHAT and CDR2 is FNYEAQ (reference sequence). The CDR3 loop spans 14 amino acids. The CDR3 loop reads CASSTQGAEETQYF. The CDR3 DNA reads as TGTGCTAGCAGCACACAGGGGGCAGAAGAGACCCAGTACTTC.